The source of this TCR beta chain is a study of blood T cell repertoires in COVID-19. Study-level background: Donors in the United States, Italy and Spain gave samples during acute or convalescent COVID-19.

The sample holds one count of this clone. The table came from immunoSEQ multiplex PCR; TCRdb's copy has only in-frame clones and leaves some out. The top ten clones hold under 2% of a sample with 250,000 or so clones, 86% of them seen once. The CDR3 runs 14 residues. With 1 base removed from V and 6 bases from J, the gap between germline ends came to 13 bases. Germline V lookup: CDR1 SGHVS, CDR2 FQNEAQ. Sequenced material: peripheral blood. This TCR was sampled from a man aged 25-45 years with active or convalescent COVID-19. The chain joins TRBV7-8 to TRBJ2-7, with D maybe TRBD1 (5 bases). The DNA for the CDR3 is TGTGCCAGCAGCTTAGAGAAAGGGGATCTCGAGCAGTACTTC. It translates to CASSLEKGDLEQYF.